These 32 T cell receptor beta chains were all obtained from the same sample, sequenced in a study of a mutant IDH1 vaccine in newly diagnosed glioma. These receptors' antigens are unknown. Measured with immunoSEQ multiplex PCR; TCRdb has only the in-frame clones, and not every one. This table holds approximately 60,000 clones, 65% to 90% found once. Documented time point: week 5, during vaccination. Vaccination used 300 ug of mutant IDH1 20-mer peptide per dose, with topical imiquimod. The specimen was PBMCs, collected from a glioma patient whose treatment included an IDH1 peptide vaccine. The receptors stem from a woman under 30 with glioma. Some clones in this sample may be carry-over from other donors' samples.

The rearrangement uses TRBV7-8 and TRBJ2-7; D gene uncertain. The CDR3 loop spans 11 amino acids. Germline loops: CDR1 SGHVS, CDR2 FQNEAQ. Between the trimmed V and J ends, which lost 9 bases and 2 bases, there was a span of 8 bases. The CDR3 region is CASSMAYEQYF. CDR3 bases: TGTGCCAGTTCAATGGCCTACGAGCAGTACTTC.

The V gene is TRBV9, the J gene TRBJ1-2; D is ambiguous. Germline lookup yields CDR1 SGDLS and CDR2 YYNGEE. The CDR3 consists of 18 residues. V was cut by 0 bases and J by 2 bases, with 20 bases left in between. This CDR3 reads CASSVEPKNGQANYGYTF. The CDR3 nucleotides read TGTGCCAGCAGCGTAGAACCTAAAAATGGGCAGGCGAACTATGGCTACACCTTC.

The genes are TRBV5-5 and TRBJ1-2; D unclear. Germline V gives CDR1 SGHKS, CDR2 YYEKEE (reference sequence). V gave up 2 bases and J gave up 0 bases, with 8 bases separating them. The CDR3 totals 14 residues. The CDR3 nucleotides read TGTGCCAGCAGCTTTATAAACTCTAACTATGGCTACACCTTC. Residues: CASSFINSNYGYTF. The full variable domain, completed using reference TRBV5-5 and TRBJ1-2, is DAGVTQSPTHLIKTRGQQVTLRCSPISGHKSVSWYQQVLGQGPQFIFQYYEKEERGRGNFPDRFSARQFPNYSSELNVNALLLGDSALYLCASSFINSNYGYTFGSGTRLTVV.

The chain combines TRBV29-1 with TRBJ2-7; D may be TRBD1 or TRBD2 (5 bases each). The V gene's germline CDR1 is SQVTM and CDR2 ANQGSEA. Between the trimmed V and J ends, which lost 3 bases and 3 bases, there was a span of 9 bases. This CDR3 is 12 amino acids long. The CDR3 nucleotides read TGCAGCGTTGAGGGACCCTACTACGAGCAGTACTTC. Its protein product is CSVEGPYYEQYF.

The DNA for the CDR3 is TGTGCCAGCAGCCCTGGACAGAGAGGGGGCTACACCTTC. Translated: CASSPGQRGGYTF. This chain uses TRBV28 with TRBJ1-2; possible D gene TRBD1, 6 bases. Deletions cut 6 bases from V and 8 bases from J, with 16 bases between. Germline V lookup: CDR1 MDHEN, CDR2 SYDVKM. This CDR3 is 13 amino acids long.

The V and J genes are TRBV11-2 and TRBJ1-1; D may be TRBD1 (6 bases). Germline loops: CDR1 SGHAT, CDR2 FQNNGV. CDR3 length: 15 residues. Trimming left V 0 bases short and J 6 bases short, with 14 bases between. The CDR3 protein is CASSLDGRGRSEAFF. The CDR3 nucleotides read TGTGCCAGCAGCTTAGACGGCAGGGGCAGGTCTGAAGCTTTCTTT.

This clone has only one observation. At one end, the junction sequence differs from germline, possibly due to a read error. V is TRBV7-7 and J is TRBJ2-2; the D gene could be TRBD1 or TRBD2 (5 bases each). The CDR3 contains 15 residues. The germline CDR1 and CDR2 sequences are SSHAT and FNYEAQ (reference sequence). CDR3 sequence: CASSLGGGGPGELFF. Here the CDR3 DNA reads TGTGCTAGCAGCTTAGGTGGTGGGGGACCCGGGGAGCTGTTTTTT.

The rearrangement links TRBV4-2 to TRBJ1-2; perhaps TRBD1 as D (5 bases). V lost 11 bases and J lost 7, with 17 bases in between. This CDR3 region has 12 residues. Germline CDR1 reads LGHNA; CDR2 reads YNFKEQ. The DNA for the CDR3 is TGTGCCTCGTACTCCAGGGAGGCTGGCTACACCTTC. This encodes CASYSREAGYTF.

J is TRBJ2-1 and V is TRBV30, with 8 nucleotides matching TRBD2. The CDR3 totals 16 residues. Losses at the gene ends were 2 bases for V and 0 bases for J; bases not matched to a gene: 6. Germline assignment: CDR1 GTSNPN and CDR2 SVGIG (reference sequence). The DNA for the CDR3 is TGTGCCTGGAGTAGAACCGGGACTAGCTCCTACAATGAGCAGTTCTTC. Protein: CAWSRTGTSSYNEQFF.

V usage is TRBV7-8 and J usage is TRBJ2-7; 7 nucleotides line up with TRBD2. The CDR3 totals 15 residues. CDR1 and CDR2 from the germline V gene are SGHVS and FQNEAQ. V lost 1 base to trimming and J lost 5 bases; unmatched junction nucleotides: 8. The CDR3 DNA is TGTGCCAGCAGCTTAGTTGGGGGGGAAAGCCACGAGCAGTACTTC. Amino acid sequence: CASSLVGGESHEQYF.

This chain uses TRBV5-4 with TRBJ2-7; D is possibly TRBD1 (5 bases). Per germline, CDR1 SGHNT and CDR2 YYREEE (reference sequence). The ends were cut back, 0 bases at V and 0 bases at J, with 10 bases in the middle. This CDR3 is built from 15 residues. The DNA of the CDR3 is TGTGCCAGCAGCTTGGGACAGCTTCCCTCCTACGAGCAGTACTTC. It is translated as CASSLGQLPSYEQYF.

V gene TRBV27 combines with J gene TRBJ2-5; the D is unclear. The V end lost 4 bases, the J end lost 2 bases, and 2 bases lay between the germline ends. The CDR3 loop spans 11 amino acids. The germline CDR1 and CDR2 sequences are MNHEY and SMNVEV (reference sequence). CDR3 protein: CASSSQETQYF. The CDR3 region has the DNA TGTGCCAGCAGTTCTCAAGAGACCCAGTACTTC.

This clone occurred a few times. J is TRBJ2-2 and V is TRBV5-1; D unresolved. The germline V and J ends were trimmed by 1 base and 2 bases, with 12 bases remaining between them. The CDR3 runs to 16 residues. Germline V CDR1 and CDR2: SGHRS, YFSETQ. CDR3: CASSLNEVSNTGELFF. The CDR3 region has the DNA TGCGCCAGCAGCTTGAATGAGGTTTCAAACACCGGGGAGCTGTTTTTT.

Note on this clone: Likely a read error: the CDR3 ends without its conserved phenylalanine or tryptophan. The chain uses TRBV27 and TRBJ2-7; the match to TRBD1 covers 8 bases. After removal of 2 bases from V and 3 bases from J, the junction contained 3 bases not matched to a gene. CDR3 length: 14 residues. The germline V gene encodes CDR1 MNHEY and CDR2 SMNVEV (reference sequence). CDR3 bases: TGTGCCAGCAGTTTAGAGACAGGGGACTACGAGCAGTACTCC. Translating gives CASSLETGDYEQYS.

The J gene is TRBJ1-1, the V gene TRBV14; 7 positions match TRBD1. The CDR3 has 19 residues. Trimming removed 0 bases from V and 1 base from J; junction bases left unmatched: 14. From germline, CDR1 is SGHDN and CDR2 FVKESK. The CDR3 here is CASSQDLLAGGESNTEAFF. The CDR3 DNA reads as TGTGCCAGCAGCCAAGATTTGTTGGCAGGGGGGGAATCGAACACTGAAGCTTTCTTT.

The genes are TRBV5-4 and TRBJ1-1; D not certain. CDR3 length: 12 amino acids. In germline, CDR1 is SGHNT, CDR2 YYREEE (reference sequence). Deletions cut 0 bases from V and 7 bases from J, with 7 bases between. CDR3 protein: CASSLERFEAFF. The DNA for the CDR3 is TGTGCCAGCAGCTTGGAGCGGTTTGAAGCTTTCTTT.

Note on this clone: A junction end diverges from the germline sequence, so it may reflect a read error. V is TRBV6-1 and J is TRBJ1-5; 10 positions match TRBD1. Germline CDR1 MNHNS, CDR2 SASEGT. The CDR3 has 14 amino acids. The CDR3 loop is CASTERTGGRAQHF. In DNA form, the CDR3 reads TGTGCCAGCACTGAAAGGACAGGGGGTCGGGCCCAGCATTTT.

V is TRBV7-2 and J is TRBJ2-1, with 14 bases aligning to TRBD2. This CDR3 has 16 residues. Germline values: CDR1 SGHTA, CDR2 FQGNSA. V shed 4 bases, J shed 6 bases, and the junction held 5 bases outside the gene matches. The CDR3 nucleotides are TGTGCCAGCAGCTCCCACGGGACTAGCGGGAGCAATGAGCAGTTCTTC. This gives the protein CASSSHGTSGSNEQFF.

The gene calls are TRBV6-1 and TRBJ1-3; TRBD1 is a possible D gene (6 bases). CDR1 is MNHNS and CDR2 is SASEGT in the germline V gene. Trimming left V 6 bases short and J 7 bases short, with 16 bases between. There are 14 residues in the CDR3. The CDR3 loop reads CASSSGELGNTIYF. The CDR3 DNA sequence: TGTGCCAGCAGCTCAGGGGAGCTCGGGAACACCATATATTTT.

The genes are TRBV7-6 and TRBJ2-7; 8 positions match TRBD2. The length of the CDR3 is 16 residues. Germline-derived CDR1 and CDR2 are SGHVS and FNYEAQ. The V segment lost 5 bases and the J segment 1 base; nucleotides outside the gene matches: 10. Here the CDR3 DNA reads TGTGCCAGCAGCAAGACCCTAACTAGCGGTTCCTACGAGCAGTACTTC. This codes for CASSKTLTSGSYEQYF.

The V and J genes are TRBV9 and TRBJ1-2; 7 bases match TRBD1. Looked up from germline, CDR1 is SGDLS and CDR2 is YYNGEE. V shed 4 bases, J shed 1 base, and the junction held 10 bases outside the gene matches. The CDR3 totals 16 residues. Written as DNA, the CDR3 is TGTGCCAGCAGCCCCCGGGACAGCAGGGGTAACTATGGCTACACCTTC. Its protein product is CASSPRDSRGNYGYTF.

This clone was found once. In DNA, the CDR3 is TGCGCCAGCAGTGAGGGGGCGGGCGAGCAGTACTTC. It codes for CASSEGAGEQYF. The chain links TRBV10-1 to TRBJ2-7, with D tentatively TRBD1 or TRBD2 (5 bases each). Trimming took off 2 bases at V and 6 bases at J, with 8 bases between the two ends. This CDR3 is built from 12 residues. Germline lookup yields CDR1 WNHNN and CDR2 SYGVQD (reference sequence).

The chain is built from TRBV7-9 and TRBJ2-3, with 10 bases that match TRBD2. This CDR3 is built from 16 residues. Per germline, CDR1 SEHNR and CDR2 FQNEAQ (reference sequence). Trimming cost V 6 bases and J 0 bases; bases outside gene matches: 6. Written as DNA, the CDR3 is TGTGCCAGCAGACCGAGGACTAGCGGAAGCACAGATACGCAGTATTTT. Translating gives CASRPRTSGSTDTQYF.

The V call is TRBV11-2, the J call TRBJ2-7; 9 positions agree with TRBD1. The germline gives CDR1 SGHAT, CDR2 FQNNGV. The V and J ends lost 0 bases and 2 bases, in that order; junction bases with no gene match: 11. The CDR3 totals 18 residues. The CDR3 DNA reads TGTGCCAGCAGCTTAGACTCTAGTGCCGGGACAGGGACCTACGAGCAGTACTTC. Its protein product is CASSLDSSAGTGTYEQYF.

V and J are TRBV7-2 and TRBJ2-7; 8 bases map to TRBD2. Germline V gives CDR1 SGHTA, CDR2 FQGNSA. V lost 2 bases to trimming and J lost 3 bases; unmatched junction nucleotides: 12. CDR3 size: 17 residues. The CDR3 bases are TGTGCCAGCAGCTTATCAAGCGGCGGGGGGCAAATCTACGAGCAGTACTTC. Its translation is CASSLSSGGGQIYEQYF.

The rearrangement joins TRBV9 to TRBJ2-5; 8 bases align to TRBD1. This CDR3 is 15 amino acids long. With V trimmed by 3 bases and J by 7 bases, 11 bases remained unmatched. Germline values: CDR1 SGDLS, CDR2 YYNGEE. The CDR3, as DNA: TGTGCCAGCAGCGCCCAGGGGGTACAGGGGGGGACCCAGTACTTC. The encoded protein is CASSAQGVQGGTQYF. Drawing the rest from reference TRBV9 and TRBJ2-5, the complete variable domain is DSGVTQTPKHLITATGQRVTLRCSPRSGDLSVYWYQQSLDQGLQFLIQYYNGEERAKGNILERFSAQQFPDLHSELNLSSLELGDSALYFCASSAQGVQGGTQYFGPGTRLLVL.

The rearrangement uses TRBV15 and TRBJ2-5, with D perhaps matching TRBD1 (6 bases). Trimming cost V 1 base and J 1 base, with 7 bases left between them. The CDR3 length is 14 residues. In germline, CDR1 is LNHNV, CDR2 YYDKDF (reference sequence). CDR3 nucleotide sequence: TGTGCCACCAGCAGAGGGGGGCCCCAAGAGACCCAGTACTTC. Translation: CATSRGGPQETQYF.

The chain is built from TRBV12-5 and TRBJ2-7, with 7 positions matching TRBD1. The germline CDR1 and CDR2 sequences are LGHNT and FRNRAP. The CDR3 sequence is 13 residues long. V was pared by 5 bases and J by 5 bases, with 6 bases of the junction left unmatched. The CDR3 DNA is TGTGCTAGTGGTACAGGGGCAGGCCACGAGCAGTACTTC. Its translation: CASGTGAGHEQYF.

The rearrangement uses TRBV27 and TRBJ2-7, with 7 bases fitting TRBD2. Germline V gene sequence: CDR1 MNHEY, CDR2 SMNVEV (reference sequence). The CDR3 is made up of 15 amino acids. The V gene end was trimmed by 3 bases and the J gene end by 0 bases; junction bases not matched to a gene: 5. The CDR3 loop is CASSLGGGLSYEQYF. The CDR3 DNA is TGTGCCAGCAGTTTGGGGGGAGGGCTCTCCTACGAGCAGTACTTC.

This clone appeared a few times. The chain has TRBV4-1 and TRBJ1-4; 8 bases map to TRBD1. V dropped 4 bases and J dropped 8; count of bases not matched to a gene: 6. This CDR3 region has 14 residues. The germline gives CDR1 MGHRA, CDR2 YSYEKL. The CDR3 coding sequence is TGCGCCAGCAGCCCCGGACAGGGCCCCGAAAAACTGTTTTTT. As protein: CASSPGQGPEKLFF.

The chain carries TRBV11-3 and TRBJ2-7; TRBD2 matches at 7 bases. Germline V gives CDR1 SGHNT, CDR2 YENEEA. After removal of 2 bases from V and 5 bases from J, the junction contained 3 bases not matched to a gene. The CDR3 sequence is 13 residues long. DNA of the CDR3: TGTGCCAGCAGCTTAAGAGGGACTAACGAGCAGTACTTC. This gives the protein CASSLRGTNEQYF.

The CDR3 spells CASSYSLGAGYTF. The CDR3 bases are TGTGCCAGCAGTTACTCGCTGGGTGCTGGCTACACCTTC. The chain has TRBV6-5 and TRBJ1-2; D ambiguous. CDR3 length: 13 residues. Germline CDR1 MNHEY, CDR2 SVGAGI. Trimming took 0 bases from V and 7 from J, leaving 9 bases between them.